Sequencing of this T cell receptor beta chain was carried out in a study of CD8+CD57+ T cells in acquired aplastic anemia (dated by TCRdb to 2017 to 2018). About the investigation overall: A mean of about 3.2 ug of DNA, ranging from roughly 0.19 to 27.4 ug, was extracted from sorted CD4+ and CD8+ cells. Mean read counts for healthy donor samples were about 9.8 million for CD4+ cells and 11.0 million for CD8+ cells. Study-wide findings and limitations: CD8+ Simpson's diversity did not differ significantly between patients and healthy controls (P=0.060). Although twenty-nine CD8+ CDR3 sequences were shared by patients and controls, these sequences appeared highly expressed in patients and within the immunodominant clones of patients.

Profiling of TCR beta VDJ combinations and CDR3 sequences used genomic DNA as the template. An Illumina HiSeq 2000 was the platform used for TCR repertoire sequencing. In the paper's pipeline: Repertoires were assessed using TRBV/TRBJ rearrangement plots, CDR3 size and DJ length profiles, and Simpson's diversity index. Whichever DNA sequence was most abundant in the deep sequencing data was defined as the immunodominant clone. CDR3 amino acid sequences were screened for sharing across subjects and compared with published repertoires and the VDJdb database. Through fastp at Q25 and MiXCR, TCRdb rebuilt clones from the public reads, retaining in-frame beta chains. CDR3 protein sequences are deduplicated, and each keeps its most common genes and DNA. The authors' filters were not applied to this entry. The sample has tens of thousands of distinct CDR3 sequences on record, about 73% of them singletons. In total, the top ten clones hold about a third of the sample.

In the study, sorted CD4+ and CD8+ blood T cells from patients with severe aplastic anemia and from healthy subjects underwent deep sequencing of TCR repertoires. Ficoll-Paque density gradient centrifugation was used to isolate peripheral blood mononuclear cells. Before DNA extraction, CD4+ and CD8+ T cells were sorted by FACS or by magnetic beads. Regarding this clonotype: No cognate antigen has been identified for it. Base qualities are not recorded, but no much larger clone differs from it by a single base.

The CDR3 spans 13 residues, from the cysteine through the phenylalanine. The retained sequence is limited to the CDR3, 39 bases, with the frame set at the first base. V is shortened by 3 bases, J by 2 bases, and the region joining them spans 7 bases. CDR1 SEHNR and CDR2 FQNEAQ were looked up in the germline V gene (reference sequence). Input material: sorted CD4+, CD8+, or CD8+CD57+ T cells (not recorded which) from PBMCs. The receptor chain draws on TRBV7-9 and TRBJ1-1; the D gene is unclear. The TCR sequence derives from a human donor in good health, serving as a control. The sequenced DNA is TGTGCCAGCAGCTTCGGCGGAAACACTGAAGCTTTCTTT. The translation is CASSFGGNTEAFF.